This T cell receptor beta chain is drawn from a study of technical replicates of blood from a handful of donors (dated by TCRdb to 2016 to 2017). In regard to this clone: Its target antigen remains unknown. No base quality values were provided; no much bigger clone lies one nucleotide off.

The library was obtained by the immunoSEQ multiplex PCR assay. The source is immuneACCESS, and TCRdb retained only in-frame sequences with V and J called. Part of the clones is not carried over; for the studies checked, unresolved V genes explain less than half of this, and the remainder is unexplained. The sample table records some 91,000 clones; under 97% of these occur just once. The ten largest clones take up about 0.21% of the sample. CDR1 and CDR2, per the germline V gene (reference sequence), are MNHEY and SMNVEV. Taken from cysteine to phenylalanine, the CDR3 has 14 residues. Solely the CDR3 DNA is kept, with 42 bases framed from the first base. V lost 2 bases and J lost 0 bases; the stretch between them is 7 bases long.

The chain joins TRBV27 to TRBJ1-1, with the D gene uncertain. The receptor comes from a human donor in good health. Sequencing used T cells isolated from PBMCs. CDR3 region: CASSLRGLNTEAFF. DNA sequence: TGTGCCAGCAGTTTACGTGGGCTGAACACTGAAGCTTTCTTT.